Below are 13 T cell receptor beta chains sequenced from a single sample in a study of cytomegalovirus exposure and HLA in healthy donors. Primers for the PCR totalled 60 Vbeta and 13 Jbeta. Measured with immunoSEQ multiplex PCR; TCRdb has only the in-frame clones, and not every one. The sample carries about 38,000 clones, approximately 66% recorded once. The sequenced material came from PBMCs. Every receptor here comes from a man in his fifties or sixties in good health and CMV-seropositive.

The V call is TRBV6-5, the J call TRBJ1-2; D possibly corresponds to TRBD1 (5 bases). This CDR3 is 14 amino acids long. CDR1 MNHEY and CDR2 SVGAGI come from the germline V gene. The V and J ends lost 6 bases and 7 bases respectively, with 18 bases between them. CDR3 DNA sequence: TGTGCCAGCAGACCTAGGCGGGACTTGGGTGGCTACACCTTC. Its translation: CASRPRRDLGGYTF.

The V gene is TRBV7-3, the J gene TRBJ2-2; unclear D gene. Germline CDR1 is SGHTA and CDR2 is FQGTGA. This CDR3 comprises 12 residues. Trimming left V 6 bases short and J 3 bases short, with 5 bases between. DNA of the CDR3: TGTGCCAGCAGTCGGGACACCGGGGAGCTGTTTTTT. It codes for CASSRDTGELFF.

The chain carries TRBV6-1 and TRBJ1-2; 7 bases agree with TRBD1. Germline V gene sequence: CDR1 MNHNS, CDR2 SASEGT. The CDR3 runs to 13 residues. Trimming cost V 6 bases and J 4 bases; bases outside gene matches: 5. The CDR3 DNA reads as TGTGCCAGCAGCTGGGACAGCTTCTATGGCTACACCTTC. Translation: CASSWDSFYGYTF.

This clone was seen once. The rearrangement uses TRBV7-2 and TRBJ1-2, with D possibly TRBD1 on 5 matching bases. This CDR3 is built from 13 residues. Between the trimmed V and J ends, which lost 1 base and 8 bases, there was a span of 11 bases. From germline, CDR1 is SGHTA and CDR2 FQGNSA. CDR3 protein: CASSLGGRGGYTF. DNA for the CDR3: TGTGCCAGCAGCTTAGGAGGGCGGGGCGGCTACACCTTC.

The V and J genes are TRBV7-2 and TRBJ1-4, with TRBD1 identical over 9 bases. The germline CDR1 and CDR2 sequences are SGHTA and FQGNSA. V was pared by 5 bases and J by 4 bases, with 2 bases of the junction left unmatched. This CDR3 comprises 14 residues. CDR3 residues: CASSAGQGNEKLFF. The CDR3 DNA reads as TGTGCCAGCAGCGCGGGACAGGGTAATGAAAAACTGTTTTTT.

The chain employs TRBV19 and TRBJ2-6; TRBD2 might be the D (5 bases). The V and J ends lost 5 bases and 3 bases respectively, with 8 bases between them. The CDR3 loop spans 14 amino acids. The germline CDR1 and CDR2 sequences are LNHDA and SQIVND (reference sequence). The CDR3 loop is CASSEGVGANVLTF. As DNA, the CDR3 is TGTGCCAGTAGTGAGGGTGTTGGGGCCAACGTCCTGACTTTC.

The genes are TRBV5-1 and TRBJ1-2, with D possibly matching TRBD1 (5 bases). V dropped 4 bases and J dropped 2 bases, with 12 bases sitting between them. This CDR3 is built from 14 residues. Germline V CDR1 and CDR2: SGHRS, YFSETQ. The CDR3 here is CASSGGGTNYGYTF. The CDR3 DNA follows: TGCGCCAGCAGCGGGGGGGGAACGAACTATGGCTACACCTTC.

The V call is TRBV5-1, the J call TRBJ1-4; D is possibly TRBD1 (6 bases). Trimming removed 4 bases from V and 8 bases from J, with 15 bases in between. The CDR3 has 14 amino acids. The germline gives CDR1 SGHRS, CDR2 YFSETQ. The CDR3 DNA reads TGCGCCAGCAGCCCCCCTGGGGGCGAGGAAAAACTGTTTTTT. Protein sequence: CASSPPGGEEKLFF.

CDR3 DNA sequence: TGTGCCAGCACCCTCACCGACACCACTCGGAACGAGCAGTACTTC. This gives the protein CASTLTDTTRNEQYF. The chain combines TRBV6-1 with TRBJ2-7; no definite D call. The V and J ends lost 7 bases and 5 bases respectively, with 21 bases between them. The CDR3 spans 15 residues. The germline V gene has CDR1 MNHNS and CDR2 SASEGT.

The chain uses TRBV6-5 and TRBJ2-7, with 7 bases matching TRBD1. With 8 bases clipped from V and 0 bases from J, the junction kept 4 bases outside the gene matches. The CDR3 totals 13 residues. CDR1 is MNHEY and CDR2 is SVGAGI in the germline V gene. CDR3 bases: TGTGCCAGCCAGACAGGGACCTCCTACGAGCAGTACTTC. This sequence encodes CASQTGTSYEQYF.

V usage is TRBV5-6 and J usage is TRBJ2-3, with TRBD1 matching over 9 bases. This CDR3 spans 16 amino acids. With 0 bases clipped from V and 6 bases from J, the junction kept 8 bases outside the gene matches. From germline, CDR1 is SGHDT and CDR2 YYEEEE. The chain's CDR3 is CASSLDRGPGLDTQYF. The CDR3 coding sequence is TGTGCCAGCAGCTTGGACAGGGGGCCGGGTCTCGATACGCAGTATTTT.

A single count supports this clone. The rearrangement uses TRBV10-3 and TRBJ1-3; D is unclear. CDR1 is ENHRY, CDR2 SYGVKD, per germline. V was pared by 0 bases and J by 0 bases, with 6 bases between. The CDR3 loop spans 15 amino acids. The DNA of the CDR3 is TGTGCCATCAGTGAGTCGTCCCTCTCTGGAAACACCATATATTTT. Amino acids: CAISESSLSGNTIYF.

The V call is TRBV5-1, the J call TRBJ1-4; 12 nucleotides match TRBD1. CDR3 size: 15 residues. CDR1 and CDR2 from the germline V gene are SGHRS and YFSETQ. V lost 4 bases to trimming and J lost 7 bases; unmatched junction nucleotides: 5. Written as DNA, the CDR3 is TGCGCCAGCAGCCGGGGACAGGGGGCAGTTGAAAAACTGTTTTTT. It encodes CASSRGQGAVEKLFF.